This is a list of T cell receptor beta chains from one sample in a study of human T cells and chemical hapten exposure. One entry per CDR3 protein, called by TCRdb with MiXCR from the RACE reads. The data show over 65,000 distinct CDR3 sequences, 11% seen once. This specimen was whole blood, taken in connection with sensitization to the hapten diphenylcyclopropenone (DPC). These receptor sequences come from a woman in her 50s with alopecia areata. Some clones in this sample may be carry-over from other donors' samples. The CDR3 runs from the conserved cysteine through the conserved F or W. A D gene is named only where the DNA matches it firmly. The size entry is marked missing in some rows and otherwise reads once, few, many or a size class.

V: TRBV5-1
D: .
size: .
J: TRBJ2-1
DNA: TGCGCCAGCAGCTTGGCCAGTGGAAGAAACAATGAGCAGTTCTTC
CDR3: CASSLASGRNNEQFF

V: TRBV7-9
D: .
size: .
J: TRBJ1-1
DNA: TGTGCCAGCAGCTCCGGCGGACGACGGGCTGAAGCTTTCTTT
CDR3: CASSSGGRRAEAFF

V: TRBV12-3/TRBV12-4
D: .
size: many
J: TRBJ1-2
DNA: TGTGCCAGCAGTTTCACCTACGGAGCCTATGGCTACACCTTC
CDR3: CASSFTYGAYGYTF

V: TRBV6-1
D: TRBD1
size: few
J: TRBJ2-5
DNA: TGTGCCAGCAGTGGACAGGGGGTCGGGGTAGAGACCCAGTACTTC
CDR3: CASSGQGVGVETQYF

V: TRBV6-1
D: .
size: many
J: TRBJ2-3
DNA: TGTGCCAGCAGGACCCCGGGACGCACAGATACGCAGTATTTT
CDR3: CASRTPGRTDTQYF

V: TRBV6-1
D: .
size: .
J: TRBJ2-7
DNA: TGTGCCAGCAGTGTCGACTGGTCGGTTTACGAGCAGTACTTC
CDR3: CASSVDWSVYEQYF

V: TRBV28
D: .
size: few
J: TRBJ1-1
DNA: TGTGCCAGCAGTGACGGGCCCTTACGAAACACTGAAGCTTTCTTT
CDR3: CASSDGPLRNTEAFF

V: TRBV2
D: TRBD1
size: many
J: TRBJ1-5
DNA: TGTGCCAGCAGCTGGGGACAGGGGATTCAGCCCCAGCATTTT
CDR3: CASSWGQGIQPQHF

V: TRBV24-1
D: .
size: many
J: TRBJ2-5
DNA: TGTGCCACCAGTGATTTGGAACGAGGGGAGGTCGTCCAAGAGACCCAGTACTTC
CDR3: CATSDLERGEVVQETQYF

V: TRBV20-1
D: .
size: .
J: TRBJ1-2
DNA: TGCAGTGCTAGAGAGCCGAAAGACTATGGCTACACCTTC
CDR3: CSAREPKDYGYTF

V: TRBV7-9
D: TRBD1
size: few
J: TRBJ1-4
DNA: TGTGCCAGCAGCTTGCGACAGGGAGATAATGAAAAACTGTTTTTT
CDR3: CASSLRQGDNEKLFF

V: TRBV29-1
D: .
size: .
J: TRBJ1-3
DNA: TGCAGCGTTGAAAAGTTAACTGGAACCACCATATATTTT
CDR3: CSVEKLTGTTIYF

V: TRBV6-6
D: TRBD1
size: .
J: TRBJ1-2
DNA: TGTGCCAGCAAAGTAGGACAGGGTTATGGCTACACCTTC
CDR3: CASKVGQGYGYTF

V: TRBV28
D: .
size: .
J: TRBJ1-2
DNA: TGTGCCAGCAGTTTTTTTGCCCCCTATGGCTACACCTTC
CDR3: CASSFFAPYGYTF

V: TRBV7-2
D: .
size: many
J: TRBJ1-1
DNA: TGTGCCAGCAGCTTAGGTTTAGGGATGCGGAACACTGAAGCTTTCTTT
CDR3: CASSLGLGMRNTEAFF

V: TRBV29-1
D: .
size: few
J: TRBJ1-1
DNA: TGCAGCGTTTCATCAAGCTGGAACACTGAAGCTTTCTTT
CDR3: CSVSSSWNTEAFF

V: TRBV24-1
D: TRBD1
size: many
J: TRBJ2-6
DNA: TGTGCCGCCTCGGGGACAGGGGATCTTGGGGCCAACGTCCTGACTTTC
CDR3: CAASGTGDLGANVLTF

V: TRBV5-1
D: .
size: few
J: TRBJ2-4
DNA: TGCGCCAGCAGCTTGGGGACCACCGGGATTCAGTACTTC
CDR3: CASSLGTTGIQYF

V: TRBV12-3/TRBV12-4
D: .
size: few
J: TRBJ1-2
DNA: TGTGCCAGCAGTCCGAATTGGGTCTATGGCTACACCTTC
CDR3: CASSPNWVYGYTF

V: TRBV3-1
D: .
size: many
J: TRBJ1-1
DNA: TGTGCCAGCAGCACTCCAGGTGCGGCTTTCTTT
CDR3: CASSTPGAAFF

V: TRBV6-6
D: .
size: many
J: TRBJ2-1
DNA: TGTGCCAGCACCTTCGGTAGGGATGAGCAGTTCTTC
CDR3: CASTFGRDEQFF

V: TRBV6-5
D: .
size: many
J: TRBJ2-7
DNA: TGTGCCAGCAGGGGAACAGGGACCTACGAGCAGTACTTC
CDR3: CASRGTGTYEQYF

V: TRBV12-3/TRBV12-4
D: .
size: few
J: TRBJ2-5
DNA: TGTGCCAGCAGTTTAGGAGGGGAAGAGACCCAGTACTTC
CDR3: CASSLGGEETQYF

V: TRBV12-3/TRBV12-4
D: .
size: .
J: TRBJ1-1
DNA: TGTGCCAGCAGTCCCGACCTAGACAACCCTGAAGCTTTCTTT
CDR3: CASSPDLDNPEAFF

V: TRBV24-1
D: TRBD2
size: many
J: TRBJ2-1
DNA: TGTGCCACCAGTGCCCTAGGTACTAGCGGGAATTTCTACAATGAGCAGTTCTTC
CDR3: CATSALGTSGNFYNEQFF

V: TRBV7-2
D: TRBD2
size: many
J: TRBJ2-5
DNA: TGTGCCAGCAGCTCCGGGACTAGCGGGGGTGAGACCCAGTACTTC
CDR3: CASSSGTSGGETQYF

V: TRBV28
D: .
size: many
J: TRBJ1-2
DNA: TGTGCCGTACTGGGGGAGGTCGGCTATGGCTACACCTTC
CDR3: CAVLGEVGYGYTF

V: TRBV28
D: .
size: .
J: TRBJ1-5
DNA: TGTGCCACCAGTCGGCTGGGGCAGCTCAATCAGCCCCAGCATTTT
CDR3: CATSRLGQLNQPQHF